This T cell receptor beta chain comes out of a study of T cells in Graves' hyperthyroidism and ophthalmopathy. Overall study context: Staff took peripheral blood when the initial diagnosis was made, before any treatment began.

TCR beta CDR3 regions were amplified from RNA transcripts. The TCR CDR3 was amplified in a first-round RT-PCR using the HTBI primer set. Each CDR3 protein gets one entry after TCRdb re-called the multiplex PCR reads with MiXCR. The sample gives around 600,000 distinct CDR3 sequences, 14% of which show up once; roughly 7.7% is in the top ten. The CDR3 totals 16 residues. Germline loops: CDR1 DFQATT, CDR2 SNEGSKA (reference sequence). The V and J ends lost 0 bases and 4 bases, in that order; junction bases with no gene match: 10. To note about this clonotype: Its specificity is unknown.

Study-level points and caveats: Through a model of 13 V-J features, ophthalmopathy was separated from stable hyperthyroidism. Most thyroid clonotypes expanded above 0.001 were also detected in blood.

Input material: blood. This rearrangement joins TRBV20-1 to TRBJ1-2; 8 nucleotides agree with TRBD1. The sequence derives from a woman aged 18-29 years with Graves' ophthalmopathy. The CDR3 sequence: CSARDWETGAAYGYTF. Written as DNA, the CDR3 is TGCAGTGCTAGAGATTGGGAGACAGGGGCCGCCTATGGCTACACCTTC.